The T cell receptor (beta chain) under discussion was sequenced for a study of T cell repertoires in cytomegalovirus infection. One entry per CDR3 protein, called by TCRdb with MiXCR from the reads. The sample includes some 700,000 distinct CDR3 sequences, around 32% seen only once; the top ten take 15% to 20%. This clonotype was picked up many times. Antigen: not known. Germline CDR1 reads SGHTA; CDR2 reads FQGNSA. J was trimmed by 8 bases and V by 3 bases; bases with no gene match: 6. The CDR3 consists of 14 residues. The source is a human donor in good health (CMV status not recorded). Some clones in this sample may be carry-over from other donors' samples. The rearrangement uses TRBV7-2 and TRBJ1-2; 10 bases map to TRBD1. This specimen consisted of cultured PBMCs, obtained from culture after CMV antigen stimulation. CDR3 protein: CASSFRLTGGGYTF. For the CDR3, the DNA is TGTGCCAGCAGCTTCCGATTGACAGGGGGCGGCTACACCTTC.